These 3 T cell receptor beta chains were all obtained from the same sample, sequenced in a study of shared clonotypes between healthy human individuals. TCRdb's copy holds only in-frame clones and misses some; the assay was immunoSEQ multiplex PCR. Altogether 2 million to 2.5 million clones are present, 80% to 95% being singletons, with the ten largest covering approximately 0.4%. Sequencing was carried out using naive CD4+ T cells from PBMCs. Subset in this sample: CD45RA+ positively selected. Every receptor here comes from a young man in good health. Some clones in this sample may be carry-over from other donors' samples.

The chain recombines TRBV18 with TRBJ2-1; 12 positions agree with TRBD2. There are 17 residues in the CDR3. Trimming took 5 bases from V and 8 from J; bases not matched to a gene: 13. The germline CDR1 and CDR2 sequences are KGHSH and LQKENI. The CDR3 DNA reads TGTGCCAGCTCATTCCGACTAGCGGGAGCTAATCAGGATGAGCAGTTCTTC. This gives the protein CASSFRLAGANQDEQFF. The full variable domain, with the rest looked up from reference TRBV18 and TRBJ2-1, is NAGVMQNPRHLVRRRGQEARLRCSPMKGHSHVYWYRQLPEEGLKFMVYLQKENIIDESGMPKERFSAEFPKEGPSILRIQQVVRGDSAAYFCASSFRLAGANQDEQFFGPGTRLTVL.

The chain joins TRBV5-1 to TRBJ2-2; perhaps TRBD2 as D (5 bases). Trimming removed 4 bases at V and 1 base at J, with 8 bases between. Germline V gene lookup returns CDR1 SGHRS and CDR2 YFSETQ. The CDR3 loop spans 14 amino acids. CDR3 residues: CASSNRENTGELFF. CDR3 coding DNA: TGCGCCAGCAGCAACCGGGAGAACACCGGGGAGCTGTTTTTT.

The chain couples TRBV7-2 to TRBJ2-1; D remains ambiguous. The germline V gene has CDR1 SGHTA and CDR2 FQGNSA. The CDR3 length is 16 residues. The germline V and J ends were trimmed by 5 bases and 7 bases, with 21 bases remaining between them. The CDR3 loop is CASSPRPQIVWNEQFF. The CDR3 DNA follows: TGTGCCAGCAGCCCCAGGCCCCAGATCGTGTGGAATGAGCAGTTCTTC.